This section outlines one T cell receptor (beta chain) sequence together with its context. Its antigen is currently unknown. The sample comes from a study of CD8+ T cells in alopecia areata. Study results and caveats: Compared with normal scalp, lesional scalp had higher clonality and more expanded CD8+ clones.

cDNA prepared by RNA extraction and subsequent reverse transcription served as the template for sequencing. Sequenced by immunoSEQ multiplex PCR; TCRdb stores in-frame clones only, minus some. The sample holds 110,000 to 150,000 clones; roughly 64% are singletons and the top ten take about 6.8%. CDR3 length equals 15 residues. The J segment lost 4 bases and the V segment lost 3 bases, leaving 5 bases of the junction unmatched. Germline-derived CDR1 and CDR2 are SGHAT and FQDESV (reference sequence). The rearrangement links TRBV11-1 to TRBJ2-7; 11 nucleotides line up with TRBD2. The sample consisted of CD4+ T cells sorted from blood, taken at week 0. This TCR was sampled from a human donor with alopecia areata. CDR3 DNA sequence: TGTGCCAGCAGCTTTCTAGCGGGGGGCCATTACGAGCAGTACTTC. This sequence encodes CASSFLAGGHYEQYF.